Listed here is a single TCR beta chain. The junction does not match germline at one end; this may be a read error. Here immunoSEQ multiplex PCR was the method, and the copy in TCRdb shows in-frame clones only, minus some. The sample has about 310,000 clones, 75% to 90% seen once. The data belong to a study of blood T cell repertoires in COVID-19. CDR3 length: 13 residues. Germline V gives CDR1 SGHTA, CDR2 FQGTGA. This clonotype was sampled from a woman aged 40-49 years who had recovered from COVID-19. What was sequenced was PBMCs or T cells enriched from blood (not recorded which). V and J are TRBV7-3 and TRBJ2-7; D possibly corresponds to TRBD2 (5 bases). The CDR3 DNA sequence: TGTGCCAGCAGCATAACGACCGGGGTCGAGCAGTACTTC. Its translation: CASSITTGVEQYF.